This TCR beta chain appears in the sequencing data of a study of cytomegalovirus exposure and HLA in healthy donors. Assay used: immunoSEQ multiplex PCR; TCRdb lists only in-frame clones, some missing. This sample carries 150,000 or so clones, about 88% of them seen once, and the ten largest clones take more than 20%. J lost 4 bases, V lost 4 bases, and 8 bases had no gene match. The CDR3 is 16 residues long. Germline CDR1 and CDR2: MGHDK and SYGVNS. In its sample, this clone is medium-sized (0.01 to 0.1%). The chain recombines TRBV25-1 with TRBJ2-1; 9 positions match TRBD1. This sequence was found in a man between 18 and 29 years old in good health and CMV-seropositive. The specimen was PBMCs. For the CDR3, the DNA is TGTGCCAGCAGTGCTGACCGGGACAGGGCGTACAATGAGCAGTTCTTC. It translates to CASSADRDRAYNEQFF.